The 32 T cell receptor beta chains reported below all come from one sample, sequenced in a study of control samples from healthy donors and cancer patients. Clones were read by immunoSEQ multiplex PCR, and TCRdb kept only the in-frame ones, dropping some. The sample includes about 250,000 clones, roughly 87% of them seen just once. Sequences were obtained from PBMCs. The receptor source for this set is a woman aged 60-70 years with lung cancer.

This chain joins TRBV9 and TRBJ1-5, with 9 nucleotides matching TRBD1. Germline loops: CDR1 SGDLS, CDR2 YYNGEE. This CDR3 contains 15 residues. V was pared by 0 bases and J by 4 bases, with 2 bases of the junction left unmatched. CDR3 in amino acids: CASSVGGTGNQPQHF. The CDR3 DNA sequence: TGTGCCAGCAGCGTAGGGGGGACAGGGAATCAGCCCCAGCATTTT.

This clone was observed a single time. The chain employs TRBV3-1 (or the pseudogene TRBV3-2) and TRBJ1-5; 7 positions match TRBD1. The CDR3 spans 17 residues. Germline CDR1 and CDR2: LGHDT and YNNKEL (reference sequence). Trimming removed 5 bases from V and 0 bases from J; junction bases left unmatched: 10. CDR3 loop: CASSLSGTVYSNQPQHF. For the CDR3, the DNA is TGTGCCAGCAGCTTATCCGGGACAGTCTATAGCAATCAGCCCCAGCATTTT.

V is TRBV9 and J is TRBJ1-6; D is possibly TRBD1 (5 bases). V was pared by 0 bases and J by 0 bases, with 10 bases between. The CDR3 totals 17 residues. CDR1 is SGDLS, CDR2 YYNGEE, per germline. The chain's CDR3 is CASSVGMGRSYNSPLHF. CDR3 bases: TGTGCCAGCAGCGTAGGAATGGGGCGCTCCTATAATTCACCCCTCCACTTT.

The V and J genes are TRBV7-8 and TRBJ1-2; weak D call: TRBD1 (6 bases). CDR1 SGHVS and CDR2 FQNEAQ come from the germline V gene. CDR3 length equals 17 residues. With 0 bases removed from V and 6 bases from J, the gap between germline ends came to 20 bases. Here the CDR3 reads CASSLALRVRGRNGYTF. Written as DNA, the CDR3 is TGTGCCAGCAGCTTAGCGCTAAGGGTCCGGGGGCGGAATGGCTACACCTTC.

A few counts support this clone. Different DNA sequences within this sample yield the same CDR3. The chain has TRBV15 and TRBJ2-7, with D tentatively TRBD1 (7 bases). Germline V CDR1 and CDR2: LNHNV, YYDKDF (reference sequence). This CDR3 is built from 14 residues. V shed 0 bases and J shed 4 bases, with 10 bases lying between them. CDR3 in amino acids: CATSRDRGTYEQYF. The CDR3 coding sequence is TGTGCCACCAGCAGAGACAGGGGGACTTACGAGCAGTACTTC.

The rearrangement joins TRBV18 to TRBJ2-7; D is possibly TRBD1 or TRBD2 (5 bases each). CDR3 length equals 15 residues. V lost 3 bases and J lost 0, with 12 bases in between. Germline V gene lookup returns CDR1 KGHSH and CDR2 LQKENI. This CDR3 reads CASSPGRLSSYEQYF. As DNA, the CDR3 is TGTGCCAGCTCACCGGGACGGTTGAGCTCCTACGAGCAGTACTTC. Drawing the rest from reference TRBV18 and TRBJ2-7, the complete variable domain is NAGVMQNPRHLVRRRGQEARLRCSPMKGHSHVYWYRQLPEEGLKFMVYLQKENIIDESGMPKERFSAEFPKEGPSILRIQQVVRGDSAAYFCASSPGRLSSYEQYFGPGTRLTVT.

The chain has TRBV5-6 and TRBJ2-7, with a tentative D call TRBD2 (5 bases). The germline V and J ends were trimmed by 4 bases and 0 bases, with 8 bases remaining between them. CDR3 length: 13 residues. Germline V gene lookup returns CDR1 SGHDT and CDR2 YYEEEE. CDR3 protein: CASSHRDSYEQYF. CDR3 DNA sequence: TGTGCCAGCAGCCACCGGGACTCCTACGAGCAGTACTTC.

The chain joins TRBV5-1 to TRBJ2-2; tentatively, D is TRBD2 (7 bases). The CDR3 has 15 residues. The germline V gene encodes CDR1 SGHRS and CDR2 YFSETQ. V shed 6 bases and J shed 5 bases, with 17 bases lying between them. CDR3: CASTPRGGATGELFF. CDR3 coding DNA: TGCGCCAGCACCCCCCGTGGGGGGGCTACCGGGGAGCTGTTTTTT. Full variable domain (missing parts from reference TRBV5-1 and TRBJ2-2): KAGVTQTPRYLIKTRGQQVTLSCSPISGHRSVSWYQQTPGQGLQFLFEYFSETQRNKGNFPGRFSGRQFSNSRSEMNVSTLELGDSALYLCASTPRGGATGELFFGEGSRLTVL.

This clone has only one observation. This sequence joins TRBV19 and TRBJ1-6; D might be TRBD1 (5 bases). This CDR3 has 15 residues. The germline gives CDR1 LNHDA, CDR2 SQIVND (reference sequence). The V end was cut by 5 bases, the J end by 10 bases, with 18 bases between. For the CDR3, the DNA is TGTGCCAGTAGTTCGCAGGGAGGTGATGGGTCACCCCTCCACTTT. Amino acids: CASSSQGGDGSPLHF.

There are a few counts of this clone. The V call is TRBV19, the J call TRBJ1-2, with D possibly being TRBD1 (5 bases). The V end was cut by 3 bases, the J end by 7 bases, with 12 bases between. CDR1 and CDR2 (germline): LNHDA, SQIVND (reference sequence). There are 13 residues in the CDR3. This CDR3 reads CASSMLGTFGYTF. For the CDR3, the DNA is TGTGCCAGTAGTATGCTGGGGACCTTTGGCTACACCTTC.

The chain uses TRBV28 and TRBJ2-2; D ambiguous. CDR3 size: 13 residues. With 6 bases removed from V and 7 bases from J, the gap between germline ends came to 12 bases. CDR1 is MDHEN, CDR2 SYDVKM, per germline. The DNA of the CDR3 is TGTGCCAGCAGGGTCCCTTTTGTCGGGGAGCTGTTTTTT. Its protein product is CASRVPFVGELFF. The whole variable domain, remainder taken from reference TRBV28 and TRBJ2-2, is DVKVTQSSRYLVKRTGEKVFLECVQDMDHENMFWYRQDPGLGLRLIYFSYDVKMKEKGDIPEGYSVSREKKERFSLILESASTNQTSMYLCASRVPFVGELFFGEGSRLTVL.

This clone was counted a single time. The chain uses TRBV7-8 and TRBJ2-4; 7 bases match TRBD1. The germline CDR1 and CDR2 sequences are SGHVS and FQNEAQ. The CDR3 spans 15 residues. V dropped 5 bases and J dropped 2; count of bases not matched to a gene: 6. This CDR3 is CASSPWTGSKNIQYF. CDR3 coding DNA: TGTGCCAGCAGCCCATGGACAGGATCCAAAAACATTCAGTACTTC.

This clone was counted a single time. J is TRBJ1-1 and V is TRBV3-1 (or the pseudogene TRBV3-2), with a tentative D call TRBD1 (6 bases). This CDR3 has 14 residues. Trimming took 2 bases from V and 4 from J, leaving 11 bases between them. CDR1 is LGHDT, CDR2 YNNKEL, per germline (reference sequence). The chain's CDR3 is CASSQRRGGTEAFF. The CDR3, as DNA: TGTGCCAGCAGCCAACGGCGAGGGGGCACTGAAGCTTTCTTT.

This chain joins TRBV3-1 (or the pseudogene TRBV3-2) and TRBJ2-3, with TRBD1 identical over 8 bases. Germline loops: CDR1 LGHDT, CDR2 YNNKEL (reference sequence). The CDR3 is made up of 16 amino acids. With V trimmed by 1 base and J by 4 bases, 7 bases remained unmatched. The CDR3 DNA reads TGTGCCAGCAGCCAAGGGGCAGGGGGCGCGGCAGATACGCAGTATTTT. This encodes CASSQGAGGAADTQYF.

This rearrangement joins TRBV10-1 to TRBJ1-1, with D possibly matching TRBD1 (5 bases). V lost 4 bases and J 1 base, leaving 10 bases between the germline ends. Germline V gene data show CDR1 as WNHNN and CDR2 as SYGVQD (reference sequence). The length of the CDR3 is 14 residues. The CDR3 region has the DNA TGCGCCAGCAGTGCTACTAGGGGGAACACTGAAGCTTTCTTT. Amino acid sequence: CASSATRGNTEAFF.

The rearrangement joins TRBV7-9 to TRBJ2-3; TRBD1 matches 7 bases. The CDR3 is 14 residues long. The ends lost 7 bases at V and 1 base at J; junction bases unmatched: 5. Germline V gives CDR1 SEHNR, CDR2 FQNEAQ (reference sequence). CDR3 nucleotides: TGTGCCAGCATGGGAGACAGGGGCACAGATACGCAGTATTTT. It translates to CASMGDRGTDTQYF.

This clone was seen a handful of times. The identical CDR3 is also encoded by other nucleotide sequences in the sample. This chain's CDR3 is CASSLGSNQPQHF. The CDR3 nucleotides read TGCGCCAGCAGCTTGGGTAGCAATCAGCCCCAGCATTTT. This chain links TRBV5-1 with TRBJ1-5; no definite D call. V lost 0 bases, J lost 0 bases, and 1 base lay in between. The CDR3 extends over 13 amino acids. Germline V gene sequence: CDR1 SGHRS, CDR2 YFSETQ. The whole variable domain, remainder taken from reference TRBV5-1 and TRBJ1-5, is KAGVTQTPRYLIKTRGQQVTLSCSPISGHRSVSWYQQTPGQGLQFLFEYFSETQRNKGNFPGRFSGRQFSNSRSEMNVSTLELGDSALYLCASSLGSNQPQHFGDGTRLSIL.

The rearrangement uses TRBV6-5 and TRBJ2-7, with TRBD2 identical over 12 bases. V gave up 7 bases and J gave up 4 bases; unmatched junction bases: 5. This CDR3 is 14 amino acids long. Germline V gene lookup returns CDR1 MNHEY and CDR2 SVGAGI. The CDR3 loop reads CASTTTSGGYEQYF. CDR3 nucleotides: TGTGCCAGCACGACGACTAGCGGGGGTTACGAGCAGTACTTC.

This clone was detected once. The rearrangement links TRBV7-9 to TRBJ2-3; a possible D gene is TRBD2 (6 bases). The length of the CDR3 is 14 residues. Trimming removed 7 bases at V and 1 base at J, with 12 bases between. CDR1 and CDR2 from the germline V gene are SEHNR and FQNEAQ (reference sequence). Written as DNA, the CDR3 is TGTGCCAGCATACCGTGGGGGGGCACAGATACGCAGTATTTT. Translating it yields CASIPWGGTDTQYF.

The sample holds a few counts of this clone. CDR3 sequence (DNA): TGTGCCAGCAGTTACGGCGGGAACTCCTACGAGCAGTACTTC. Protein: CASSYGGNSYEQYF. V usage is TRBV6-5 and J usage is TRBJ2-7; a possible D gene is TRBD2 (6 bases). Germline V gene data show CDR1 as MNHEY and CDR2 as SVGAGI. This CDR3 contains 14 residues. Trimming pared 2 bases from V and 0 bases from J, leaving 8 bases between.

This chain joins TRBV3-1 (or the pseudogene TRBV3-2) and TRBJ2-5; D possibly corresponds to TRBD1 (6 bases). From germline, CDR1 is LGHDT and CDR2 YNNKEL (reference sequence). The CDR3 runs 14 residues. V lost 4 bases to trimming and J lost 1 base, with 10 bases between them. The chain's CDR3 is CASSLRGSQETQYF. DNA for the CDR3: TGTGCCAGCAGCCTCAGGGGTTCCCAAGAGACCCAGTACTTC.

The V and J genes are TRBV6-5 and TRBJ1-6; D unresolved. The ends were cut back, 5 bases at V and 10 bases at J, with 9 bases in the middle. Germline V gene lookup returns CDR1 MNHEY and CDR2 SVGAGI. There are 12 residues in the CDR3. The CDR3 sequence: CASSTTGSPLHF. CDR3 DNA: TGTGCCAGCAGTACGACCGGATCACCCCTCCACTTT.

Worth noting for this clone: One junction end does not reproduce the germline sequence, and a read error may be involved. Here the CDR3 reads CASGFERLFF. As DNA, the CDR3 is TGTGCTAGTGGTTTTGAAAGACTGTTTTTT. This chain connects TRBV12-5 to TRBJ1-4; D is undetermined. Germline CDR1 reads LGHNT; CDR2 reads FRNRAP. CDR3 size: 10 residues.

The chain couples TRBV7-3 to TRBJ2-3; D might be TRBD2 (6 bases). The CDR3 has 14 amino acids. The V gene's germline CDR1 is SGHTA and CDR2 FQGTGA. V lost 4 bases to trimming and J lost 4 bases, with 12 bases between them. The CDR3 loop is CASSSGGTPDTQYF. In DNA, the CDR3 is TGTGCCAGCAGCTCTGGAGGGACCCCAGATACGCAGTATTTT.

CDR3 loop: CASSQPDRGNTGELFF. In nucleotides, the CDR3 is TGCGCCAGCAGCCAGCCGGACAGGGGAAACACCGGGGAGCTGTTTTTT. V and J are TRBV4-1 and TRBJ2-2; TRBD1 agrees at 9 bases. Germline CDR1 reads MGHRA; CDR2 reads YSYEKL. The ends lost 3 bases at V and 2 bases at J; junction bases unmatched: 4. The CDR3 is 16 residues long.

The V gene is TRBV2, the J gene TRBJ1-1; D possibly corresponds to TRBD1 (5 bases). CDR3 length equals 13 residues. Deletions cut 6 bases from V and 3 bases from J, with 11 bases between. The germline V gene encodes CDR1 SNHLY and CDR2 FYNNEI. CDR3 sequence (DNA): TGTGCCAGCAGCTTAGGGGTGGACACTGAAGCTTTCTTT. It is translated as CASSLGVDTEAFF.

The rearrangement links TRBV7-9 to TRBJ2-1, with D perhaps matching TRBD1 or TRBD2 (5 bases each). The CDR3 has 15 amino acids. V gave up 5 bases and J gave up 3 bases, with 14 bases separating them. CDR1 and CDR2 (germline): SEHNR, FQNEAQ (reference sequence). The CDR3: CASSKGREFYNEQFF. In DNA form, the CDR3 reads TGTGCCAGCAGCAAGGGACGGGAATTCTACAATGAGCAGTTCTTC.

The CDR3 reads CASSRQMGRGEKLFF. CDR3 DNA sequence: TGTGCCAGCAGCCGACAAATGGGGCGCGGTGAAAAACTGTTTTTT. The chain couples TRBV14 to TRBJ1-4, with D tentatively TRBD1 (5 bases). The length of the CDR3 is 15 residues. Germline V lookup: CDR1 SGHDN, CDR2 FVKESK. V was trimmed by 4 bases and J by 7 bases, leaving 16 bases between them.

The rearrangement joins TRBV6-5 to TRBJ1-2; possible D gene TRBD1, 6 bases. The germline V gene encodes CDR1 MNHEY and CDR2 SVGAGI. This CDR3 is 15 amino acids long. Trimming pared 5 bases from V and 1 base from J, leaving 14 bases between. In nucleotides, the CDR3 is TGTGCCAGCAGTCCGGGGGGGCCCCTTAACTATGGCTACACCTTC. It codes for CASSPGGPLNYGYTF.

The chain links TRBV11-2 to TRBJ1-1; TRBD1 might be the D (5 bases). This CDR3 spans 14 amino acids. The V gene lost 1 base and the J gene lost 5 bases, with 11 bases spanning the gap. CDR1 SGHAT and CDR2 FQNNGV come from the germline V gene. The CDR3 is CASSLVSRGTEAFF. As DNA, the CDR3 is TGTGCCAGCAGCTTAGTATCACGGGGGACTGAAGCTTTCTTT.

The genes are TRBV28 and TRBJ1-2; maybe TRBD1 (5 bases). The CDR3 spans 16 residues. Germline V gives CDR1 MDHEN, CDR2 SYDVKM. Trimming stripped 5 bases from V and 2 bases from J, with 18 bases between. The CDR3: CASSPSLGAVNYGYTF. In nucleotides, the CDR3 is TGTGCCAGCAGTCCATCCCTAGGGGCCGTGAACTATGGCTACACCTTC.

The chain has TRBV21-1 and TRBJ2-5; the table's TRBD1 call for D was not verified on the DNA. TRBV21-1 is labeled a pseudogene. This CDR3 has 13 residues. CDR3 DNA: TGTGCCAGTCCCTGGGGGCGGCAAGAGACCCAGTACTTC. Amino acid sequence: CASPWGRQETQYF.